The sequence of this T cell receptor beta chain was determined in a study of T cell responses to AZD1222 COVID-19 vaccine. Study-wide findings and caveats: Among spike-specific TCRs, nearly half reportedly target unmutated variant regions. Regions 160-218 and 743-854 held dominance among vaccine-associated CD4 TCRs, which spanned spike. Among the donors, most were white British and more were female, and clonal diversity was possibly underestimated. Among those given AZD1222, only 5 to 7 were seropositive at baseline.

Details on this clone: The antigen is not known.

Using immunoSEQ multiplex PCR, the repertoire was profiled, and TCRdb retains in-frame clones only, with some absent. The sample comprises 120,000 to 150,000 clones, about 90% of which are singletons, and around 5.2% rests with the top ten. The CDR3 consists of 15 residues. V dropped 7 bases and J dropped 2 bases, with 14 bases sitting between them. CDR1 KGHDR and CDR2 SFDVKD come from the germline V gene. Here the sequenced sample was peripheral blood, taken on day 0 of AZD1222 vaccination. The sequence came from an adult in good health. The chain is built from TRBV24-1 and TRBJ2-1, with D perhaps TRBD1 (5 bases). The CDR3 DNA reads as TGTGCCACCAGCGTAGGGGAAGTCCCCTACAATGAGCAGTTCTTC. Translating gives CATSVGEVPYNEQFF.